This TCR beta chain was found in a study of blood T cell repertoires in COVID-19. Sequencing used immunoSEQ multiplex PCR; TCRdb keeps in-frame clones, though not all of them. The sample includes fewer than 400,000 clones, approximately 90% of them seen just once. The V end lost 8 bases, the J end lost 5 bases, and 19 bases lay between the germline ends. CDR3 size: 14 residues. Germline CDR1 and CDR2: LGHDT and YNNKEL (reference sequence). This clonotype was obtained from a woman in her thirties who had been exposed to COVID-19. The sequencing sample was made of PBMCs or T cells enriched from blood (not recorded which). The chain is built from TRBV3-1 (or the pseudogene TRBV3-2) and TRBJ2-7; a weak D match, TRBD2 (5 bases). CDR3 sequence (DNA): TGTGCCAGCCGGGAATCTCCGAAGAAAGACGAGCAGTACTTC. This codes for CASRESPKKDEQYF.